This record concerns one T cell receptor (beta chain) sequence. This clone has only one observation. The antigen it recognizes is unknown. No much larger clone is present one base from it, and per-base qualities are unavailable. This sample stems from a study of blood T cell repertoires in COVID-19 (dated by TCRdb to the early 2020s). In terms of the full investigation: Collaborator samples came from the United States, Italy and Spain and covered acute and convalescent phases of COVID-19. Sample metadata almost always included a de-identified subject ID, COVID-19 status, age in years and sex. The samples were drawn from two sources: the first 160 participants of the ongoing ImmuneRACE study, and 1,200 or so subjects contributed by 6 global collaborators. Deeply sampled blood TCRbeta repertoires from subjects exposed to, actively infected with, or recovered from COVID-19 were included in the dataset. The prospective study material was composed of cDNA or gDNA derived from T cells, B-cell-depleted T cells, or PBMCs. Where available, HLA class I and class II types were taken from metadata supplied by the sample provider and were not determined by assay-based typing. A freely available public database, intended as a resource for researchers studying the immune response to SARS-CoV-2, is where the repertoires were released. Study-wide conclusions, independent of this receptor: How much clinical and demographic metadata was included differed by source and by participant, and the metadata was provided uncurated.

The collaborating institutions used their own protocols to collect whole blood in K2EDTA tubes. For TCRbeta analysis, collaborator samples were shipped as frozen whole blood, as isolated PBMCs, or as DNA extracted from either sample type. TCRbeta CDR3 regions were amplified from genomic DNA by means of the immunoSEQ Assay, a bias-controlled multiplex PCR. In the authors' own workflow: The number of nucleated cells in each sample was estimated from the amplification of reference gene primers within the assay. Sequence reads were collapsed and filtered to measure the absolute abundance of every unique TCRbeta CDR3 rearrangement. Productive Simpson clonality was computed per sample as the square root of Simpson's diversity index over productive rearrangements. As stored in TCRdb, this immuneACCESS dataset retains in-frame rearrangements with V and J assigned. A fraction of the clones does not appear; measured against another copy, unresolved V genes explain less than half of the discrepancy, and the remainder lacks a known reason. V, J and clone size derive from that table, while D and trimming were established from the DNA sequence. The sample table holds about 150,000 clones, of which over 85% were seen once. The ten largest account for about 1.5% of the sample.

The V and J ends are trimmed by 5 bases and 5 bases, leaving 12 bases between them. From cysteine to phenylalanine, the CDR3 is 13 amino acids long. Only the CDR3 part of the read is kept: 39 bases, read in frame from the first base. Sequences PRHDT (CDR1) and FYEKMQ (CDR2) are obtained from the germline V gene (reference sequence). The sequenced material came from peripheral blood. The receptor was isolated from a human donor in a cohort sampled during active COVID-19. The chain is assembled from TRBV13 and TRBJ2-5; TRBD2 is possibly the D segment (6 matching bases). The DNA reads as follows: TGTGCCAGCAGCCAAACTCGGGGGGAGACCCAGTACTTC. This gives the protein CASSQTRGETQYF.